This T cell receptor (beta chain) was found in a study of CD4+ T cells in melanoma. General observations from the study: CD8+ T cell, macrophage and B cell function reportedly correlated with neoantigen-specific CD4+ T cells.

Data came from immunoSEQ multiplex PCR; TCRdb stores just in-frame clones and leaves some out. This sample has 3,500 to 5,000 clones, with over 65% found just once. The CDR3 consists of 15 residues. The V gene's germline CDR1 is KGHSH and CDR2 LQKENI. Trimming removed 1 base from V and 5 bases from J, with 9 bases in between. Notes on this clone: Antigen: not known.

The sequence derives from a human donor with melanoma. The chain uses TRBV18 and TRBJ1-6; D is uncertain. The source material was cells from a culture (not recorded whether cultured in vitro). The CDR3 nucleotides read TGTGCCAGCTCACCACAGGGCCCCAATAATTCACCCCTCCACTTT. It translates to CASSPQGPNNSPLHF.